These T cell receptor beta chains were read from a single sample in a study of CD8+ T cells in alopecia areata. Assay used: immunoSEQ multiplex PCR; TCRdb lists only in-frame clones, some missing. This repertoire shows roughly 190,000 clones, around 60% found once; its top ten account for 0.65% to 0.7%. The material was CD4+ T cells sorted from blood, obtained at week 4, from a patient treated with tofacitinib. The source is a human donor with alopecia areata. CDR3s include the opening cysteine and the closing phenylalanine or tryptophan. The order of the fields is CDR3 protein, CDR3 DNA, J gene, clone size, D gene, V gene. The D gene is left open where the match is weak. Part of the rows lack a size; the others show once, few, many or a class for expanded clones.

CASRDRVSSYEQYF	TGTGCCAGCAGGGACAGGGTCAGCTCCTACGAGCAGTACTTC	TRBJ2-7	.	TRBD1	TRBV2
CASSTDIGETQYF	TGTGCCAGCAGCACGGACATTGGGGAGACCCAGTACTTC	TRBJ2-5	.	.	TRBV7-9
CASSPPGQAYEQYF	TGTGCCAGCTCACCACCGGGACAGGCCTACGAGCAGTACTTC	TRBJ2-7	few	TRBD1	TRBV18
CASALRGRPYNEQFF	TGCGCCAGCGCTCTCAGGGGGCGACCTTACAATGAGCAGTTCTTC	TRBJ2-1	.	TRBD1	TRBV5-1
CSAAGTPNTGELFF	TGCAGCGCGGCCGGGACACCTAACACCGGGGAGCTGTTTTTT	TRBJ2-2	few	.	TRBV29-1
CSVDPGRPPPYEQYF	TGCAGCGTTGACCCCGGGAGGCCCCCACCCTACGAGCAGTACTTC	TRBJ2-7	few	TRBD2	TRBV29-1
CAWSGQLNTEAFF	TGTGCCTGGAGTGGGCAGCTGAACACTGAAGCTTTCTTT	TRBJ1-1	.	.	TRBV30
CASSLSRAGRHNEQFF	TGTGCCAGCAGCTTAAGTCGTGCAGGGAGACACAATGAGCAGTTCTTC	TRBJ2-1	.	.	TRBV7-2
CASSQLDLGLASSEQYF	TGCGCCAGCAGCCAACTAGATTTGGGACTAGCTTCATCCGAGCAGTACTTC	TRBJ2-7	.	TRBD2	TRBV4-1
CASSLGGGLYEQYF	TGTGCCAGCAGTTTGGGTGGGGGGCTTTACGAGCAGTACTTC	TRBJ2-7	.	.	TRBV28
CASSARGTNEQFF	TGTGCCAGCAGCGCGAGGGGGACCAATGAGCAGTTCTTC	TRBJ2-1	.	.	TRBV9
CASSPGRDRGSGYTF	TGTGCCAGCAGCCCAGGTCGGGACAGGGGATCTGGCTACACCTTC	TRBJ1-2	.	TRBD1	TRBV13
CASSLNVGQPQHF	TGTGCCAGCAGTTTAAACGTGGGACAGCCCCAGCATTTT	TRBJ1-5	.	.	TRBV27
CSVPGQGYTGELFF	TGCAGCGTACCGGGACAGGGCTACACCGGGGAGCTGTTTTTT	TRBJ2-2	.	TRBD1	TRBV29-1
CSGSTNYEQYF	TGCAGCGGTTCGACTAACTACGAGCAGTACTTC	TRBJ2-7	few	.	TRBV29-1
CACPRGDSDSNSFF	TGTGCCTGCCCCCGGGGGGACTCCGACTCGAACAGTTTCTTT	TRBJ1-1	.	.	TRBV30
CSVGSLGLGDYGYTF	TGCAGCGTTGGAAGTTTGGGTTTAGGAGACTATGGCTACACCTTC	TRBJ1-2	once	.	TRBV29-1
CASGRLGEPQHF	TGTGCCAGCGGCCGACTGGGGGAGCCCCAGCATTTT	TRBJ1-5	.	.	TRBV27
CASSNTGTGKQYF	TGTGCCAGCAGCAACACGGGGACGGGTAAGCAGTACTTC	TRBJ2-7	few	.	TRBV7-8
CAWSPQGTHGYTF	TGTGCCTGGAGTCCACAGGGGACCCATGGCTACACCTTC	TRBJ1-2	.	TRBD1	TRBV30
CASTVEGSGYNEQFF	TGTGCCAGCACCGTGGAGGGGTCGGGCTACAATGAGCAGTTCTTC	TRBJ2-1	.	.	TRBV2
CAWGTGSAGTEAFF	TGTGCCTGGGGAACCGGGTCCGCGGGCACTGAAGCTTTCTTT	TRBJ1-1	.	.	TRBV30
CASSRVETQYF	TGTGCCAGCAGTCGGGTAGAGACCCAGTACTTC	TRBJ2-5	.	.	TRBV25-1
CASSHGGAENYGYTF	TGCGCCAGCAGCCACGGCGGGGCCGAGAACTATGGCTACACCTTC	TRBJ1-2	.	.	TRBV4-1
CASSQTSGRRSYQETQYF	TGCGCCAGCAGCCAGACCTCTGGGCGCAGGTCGTACCAAGAGACCCAGTACTTC	TRBJ2-5	.	.	TRBV4-1
CASSPSGQFNEKLFF	TGCGCCAGCAGCCCTTCGGGGCAGTTTAATGAAAAACTGTTTTTT	TRBJ1-4	.	.	TRBV4-3
CASRGVDAVEAFF	TGTGCCAGCAGGGGGGTGGACGCTGTTGAAGCTTTCTTT	TRBJ1-1	.	.	TRBV27
CASSLSGTSGRNIQYF	TGTGCCAGCAGCCTCTCCGGGACTAGCGGGAGGAACATTCAGTACTTC	TRBJ2-4	.	TRBD2	TRBV7-2
CASSQEAYTGNQPQHF	TGTGCCAGCAGCCAAGAGGCTTACACTGGCAATCAGCCCCAGCATTTT	TRBJ1-5	.	.	TRBV4-2
CASSPRGPIGPEQYF	TGTGCCAGCAGCCCCCGGGGGCCGATAGGGCCGGAGCAGTACTTC	TRBJ2-7	.	.	TRBV9
CASSNPGPRETQYF	TGTGCCAGCAGCAACCCCGGCCCCCGGGAGACCCAGTACTTC	TRBJ2-5	.	.	TRBV7-9
CSVDGGAETQYF	TGCAGCGTCGACGGGGGAGCGGAGACCCAGTACTTC	TRBJ2-5	.	.	TRBV29-1
CSVEDGSYEQYF	TGCAGCGTTGAAGATGGGAGCTACGAGCAGTACTTC	TRBJ2-7	few	.	TRBV29-1
CAWSRGLAGVGDTQYF	TGTGCCTGGAGTAGGGGACTAGCGGGAGTTGGAGATACGCAGTATTTT	TRBJ2-3	.	TRBD2	TRBV30
CASSLRGSNEQFF	TGCGCCAGCAGCCTAAGAGGTAGTAATGAGCAGTTCTTC	TRBJ2-1	once	.	TRBV4-1
CASSFDWAGGYTF	TGTGCCAGCAGTTTTGATTGGGCGGGGGGCTACACCTTC	TRBJ1-2	.	.	TRBV27
CASSLGETQYF	TGTGCCAGCAGTTTGGGGGAGACCCAGTACTTC	TRBJ2-5	.	.	TRBV27
CASSQGSSGDTEAFF	TGCGCCAGCAGCCAAGGGTCCAGTGGGGACACTGAAGCTTTCTTT	TRBJ1-1	.	.	TRBV4-1
CAWSHNYGYTF	TGTGCCTGGAGTCATAACTATGGCTACACCTTC	TRBJ1-2	.	.	TRBV30
CASSFRDGLFSGANVLTF	TGTGCCAGCAGCTTCCGGGACGGTCTTTTCTCTGGGGCCAACGTCCTGACTTTC	TRBJ2-6	few	.	TRBV7-2
CSVEDKDGYTF	TGCAGCGTTGAAGATAAGGATGGCTACACCTTC	TRBJ1-2	.	.	TRBV29-1
CASSESGVGGYTF	TGTGCCAGCAGTGAGTCGGGGGTTGGTGGCTACACCTTC	TRBJ1-2	few	.	TRBV2
CASSRDTKNTEAFF	TGCGCCAGCAGCCGTGACACTAAAAACACTGAAGCTTTCTTT	TRBJ1-1	.	.	TRBV4-1
CATSRSSYNEQFF	TGTGCCACCAGCCGGAGCTCCTACAATGAGCAGTTCTTC	TRBJ2-1	.	.	TRBV15
CSVVPGQSQETQYF	TGCAGCGTAGTACCGGGACAGTCCCAAGAGACCCAGTACTTC	TRBJ2-5	few	TRBD1	TRBV29-1
CATSREALGKNIQYF	TGTGCCACCAGCAGAGAAGCCTTGGGTAAAAACATTCAGTACTTC	TRBJ2-4	few	.	TRBV15
CSVEVLRGGYTF	TGCAGCGTGGAAGTTCTTAGGGGCGGCTACACCTTC	TRBJ1-2	.	.	TRBV29-1
CASSPMGLTGANVLTF	TGTGCCAGCAGCCCGATGGGTCTCACTGGGGCCAACGTCCTGACTTTC	TRBJ2-6	.	.	TRBV5-6
CASSPGETQYF	TGTGCCAGCAGCCCAGGGGAGACCCAGTACTTC	TRBJ2-5	.	.	TRBV7-2